One sample yielded the 4 T cell receptor beta chains listed below, sequenced in a study of T cell responses to AZD1222 COVID-19 vaccine. Assay: immunoSEQ multiplex PCR; the TCRdb copy retains only in-frame clones and omits some. The top ten clones hold roughly 1.8% of a sample with some 200,000 clones, about 95% of them seen once. Sequencing was performed on peripheral blood, taken 28 days after the second dose of the MenACWY control vaccine. Receptors originate from an adult who received the MenACWY meningococcal vaccine as a control.

The chain carries TRBV25-1 and TRBJ1-4; maybe TRBD1 (6 bases). Per germline, CDR1 MGHDK and CDR2 SYGVNS. The CDR3 runs 13 residues. The V and J ends lost 4 bases and 7 bases respectively, with 10 bases between them. CDR3 region: CASSATGLEKLFF. The CDR3 DNA reads TGTGCCAGCAGTGCAACAGGGCTTGAAAAACTGTTTTTT.

A single count supports this clone. The chain couples TRBV5-1 to TRBJ1-1, with no clear D. The CDR3 sequence is 15 residues long. The V and J ends lost 5 bases and 6 bases respectively, with 20 bases between them. The germline V gene encodes CDR1 SGHRS and CDR2 YFSETQ. This CDR3 is CASRPSSVGMSEAFF. DNA of the CDR3: TGCGCCAGCAGACCGAGTTCGGTGGGTATGTCTGAAGCTTTCTTT.

As for this clone: Other DNA sequences in this specimen translate into the identical CDR3. This chain connects TRBV6-5 to TRBJ1-1, with no clear D. In germline, CDR1 is MNHEY, CDR2 SVGAGI. Trimming shortened V by 2 bases and J by 1 base, and 5 bases separated the two germline ends. The CDR3 runs to 13 residues. CDR3 in DNA: TGTGCCAGCAGTTACGGCAGGAACACTGAAGCTTTCTTT. Translation: CASSYGRNTEAFF.

The CDR3 reads CASRKSTSGNEQFF. CDR3 DNA: TGTGCCAGCAGAAAATCGACTAGCGGCAATGAGCAGTTCTTC. The chain is built from TRBV27 and TRBJ2-1; TRBD2 matches at 9 bases. The length of the CDR3 is 14 residues. CDR1 is MNHEY, CDR2 SMNVEV, per germline (reference sequence). J gave up 6 bases and V 6 bases, and 6 bases lay outside the gene matches.